This TCR beta chain was sequenced during a study of immune cell composition in non-small cell lung cancer. Template was genomic DNA from frozen, unsorted single-cell suspensions. Study conclusions and caveats: Squamous lung tumours showed higher top 10 clone scores and clonality than adenocarcinomas. It was not proven that tumour-reactive clones equal dominant tumour-associated clones. Overall clonality, unlike maximal tumour-associated clone frequency, did not predict TIL reactivity.

Profiling relied on immunoSEQ multiplex PCR, and the TCRdb table lists in-frame clones only, not all of them. The sample lists 8,000 or so clones; roughly three quarters were seen once. The CDR3 spans 12 residues. Germline V gene lookup returns CDR1 MNHEY and CDR2 SMNVEV (reference sequence). J lost 5 bases, V lost 6 bases, and 1 base had no gene match. With respect to this clone: Antigen specificity is unknown.

The sequenced sample consisted of lung tumor tissue. The rearrangement uses TRBV27 and TRBJ2-3; 8 bases line up with TRBD2. The clonotype was recovered from a human donor with non-small cell lung cancer. CDR3 nucleotides: TGTGCCAGCAGAAGCGGGAGAGATACGCAGTATTTT. Protein sequence: CASRSGRDTQYF.